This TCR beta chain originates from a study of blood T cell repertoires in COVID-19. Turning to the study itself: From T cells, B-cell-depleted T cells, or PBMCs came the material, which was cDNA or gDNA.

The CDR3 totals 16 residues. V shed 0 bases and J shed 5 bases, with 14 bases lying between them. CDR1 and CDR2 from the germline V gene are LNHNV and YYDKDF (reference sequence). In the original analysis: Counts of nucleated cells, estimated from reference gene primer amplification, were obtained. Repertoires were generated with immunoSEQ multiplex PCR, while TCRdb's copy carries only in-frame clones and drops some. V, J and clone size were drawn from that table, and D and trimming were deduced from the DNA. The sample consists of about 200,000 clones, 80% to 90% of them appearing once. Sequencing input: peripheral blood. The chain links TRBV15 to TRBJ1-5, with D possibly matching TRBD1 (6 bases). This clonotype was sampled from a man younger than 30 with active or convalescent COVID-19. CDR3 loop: CATSRDQGGRDQPQHF. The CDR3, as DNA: TGTGCCACCAGCAGAGATCAAGGGGGTCGGGATCAGCCCCAGCATTTT.